Below, 24 T cell receptor beta chains from the same sample are listed, as sequenced in a study of response to subunit inactivated influenza vaccine. TCRdb reprocessed the RT-PCR reads via MiXCR and lists one record per CDR3 protein. The table includes around 750,000 distinct CDR3 sequences, 21% detected once. The sequences come from PBMCs from blood, collected 5 days after vaccination. These TCRs come from a man aged 50 to 59 who received an inactivated influenza vaccine.

The CDR3 spells CSAFNRERTQYF. DNA of the CDR3: TGCAGTGCTTTCAACAGGGAAAGGACGCAGTATTTT. The chain couples TRBV20-1 to TRBJ2-3; D is perhaps TRBD1 (6 bases). Germline loops: CDR1 DFQATT, CDR2 SNEGSKA (reference sequence). Trimming removed 5 bases at V and 9 bases at J, with 15 bases between. The CDR3 covers 12 residues.

The chain joins TRBV7-9 to TRBJ2-7; unclear D gene. Germline V gene sequence: CDR1 SEHNR, CDR2 FQNEAQ (reference sequence). The CDR3 has 15 residues. With 5 bases removed from V and 3 bases from J, the gap between germline ends came to 17 bases. CDR3: CASSPRAISRYEQYF. The CDR3 region has the DNA TGTGCCAGCAGCCCAAGAGCCATCTCGCGCTACGAGCAGTACTTC.

This clonotype was seen a few times. The chain uses TRBV12-3 or TRBV12-4 and TRBJ2-2; D possibly corresponds to TRBD2 (5 bases). CDR3 length equals 16 residues. The V end lost 1 base, the J end lost 5 bases, and 14 bases lay between the germline ends. Here the CDR3 DNA reads TGTGCCAGCAGTTTAGAGGTGTCCCGCGGGACCGGGGAGCTGTTTTTT. It yields the protein CASSLEVSRGTGELFF.

This chain uses TRBV20-1 with TRBJ1-6; 7 nucleotides match TRBD1. The V and J ends lost 8 bases and 9 bases, in that order; junction bases with no gene match: 4. From germline, CDR1 is DFQATT and CDR2 SNEGSKA (reference sequence). CDR3 length equals 11 residues. The CDR3, as DNA: TGCAGTACTGACAGGGTTTCACCCCTCCACTTT. It yields the protein CSTDRVSPLHF.

This clonotype turned up a few times. Without the conserved terminal phenylalanine or tryptophan, this CDR3 likely stems from a read error. The DNA is omitted, as the CDR3 cannot be located on it reliably, and the CDR3 follows TCRdb's listing. The CDR3 loop reads CASSGNSGGPLAP. The chain employs TRBV6-2 or TRBV6-3 and TRBJ2-1; the listed D gene, TRBD2, was not tested against the DNA. Germline-derived CDR1 and CDR2 are MNHEY and SVGEGT. Counting both end residues, the CDR3 totals 13 amino acids.

This clonotype has a single count. J is TRBJ1-2 and V is TRBV20-1; 8 positions agree with TRBD1. Germline CDR1 and CDR2: DFQATT and SNEGSKA (reference sequence). This CDR3 is built from 14 residues. Trimming removed 0 bases from V and 3 bases from J; junction bases left unmatched: 3. DNA of the CDR3: TGCAGTGCTAGAGAGGCAGGGGGCCACTATGGCTACACCTTC. The encoded protein is CSAREAGGHYGYTF.

This clonotype appeared many times. The chain links TRBV25-1 to TRBJ2-3; either TRBD1 or TRBD2 may supply D (5 bases each). CDR1 is MGHDK, CDR2 SYGVNS, per germline. V was shortened by 4 bases and J by 8 bases, with 13 bases between the two germline ends. This CDR3 region has 13 residues. CDR3 in DNA: TGTGCCAGCAGTGCAGGGTCCGGAGGTACGCAGTATTTT. Translating it yields CASSAGSGGTQYF. Together with reference TRBV25-1 and TRBJ2-3, the CDR3 gives the full variable domain: EADIYQTPRYLVIGTGKKITLECSQTMGHDKMYWYQQDPGMELHLIHYSYGVNSTEKGDLSSESTVSRIRTEHFPLTLESARPSHTSQYLCASSAGSGGTQYFGPGTRLTVL.

Only a few counts were recorded for this clonotype. The chain is built from TRBV29-1 and TRBJ2-1, with D perhaps TRBD2 (5 bases). V dropped 7 bases and J dropped 4 bases, with 17 bases sitting between them. This CDR3 contains 14 residues. Germline CDR1 SQVTM, CDR2 ANQGSEA. In DNA form, the CDR3 reads TGCAGCGGACGGGTCCGGGAATCTTACAATGAGCAGTTCTTC. Translation: CSGRVRESYNEQFF.

The CDR3 nucleotides read TGTGCCAGCAGACAAGACAGGGATCGCGGGGAGCTGTTTTTT. It yields the protein CASRQDRDRGELFF. The chain carries TRBV12-3 or TRBV12-4 and TRBJ2-2; 7 bases map to TRBD1. The trim removed 6 bases at V and 7 bases at J, leaving 8 bases unmatched. The CDR3 is 14 amino acids.

The chain joins TRBV20-1 to TRBJ2-5; 10 nucleotides line up with TRBD2. The length of the CDR3 is 13 residues. Losses at the gene ends were 7 bases for V and 3 bases for J; bases not matched to a gene: 5. Germline CDR1 and CDR2: DFQATT and SNEGSKA (reference sequence). The CDR3 bases are TGCAGTGTAACTAGCGGGGTGAAAGAGACCCAGTACTTC. It translates to CSVTSGVKETQYF.

In this sample, this clonotype turned up a few times. The chain joins TRBV7-9 to TRBJ2-1; D is unclear. This CDR3 has 16 amino acids. Germline lookup yields CDR1 SEHNR and CDR2 FQNEAQ (reference sequence). The ends were cut back, 0 bases at V and 7 bases at J, with 16 bases in the middle. The CDR3 here is CASSLARAILGNEQFF. CDR3 nucleotides: TGTGCCAGCAGCTTAGCGCGAGCTATTCTAGGGAATGAGCAGTTCTTC.

This clonotype came up a few times. The CDR3 is CASSLNAEPYEQYF. In DNA form, the CDR3 reads TGTGCCAGCAGCTTAAATGCGGAACCCTACGAGCAGTACTTC. The gene calls are TRBV7-6 and TRBJ2-7; D ambiguous. The CDR3 has 14 amino acids. With 2 bases removed from V and 2 bases from J, the gap between germline ends came to 10 bases. Germline CDR1 reads SGHVS; CDR2 reads FNYEAQ.

This clonotype has only a few counts. This chain uses TRBV4-3 with TRBJ2-3; TRBD2 matches at 7 bases. J lost 3 bases, V lost 0 bases, and 9 bases had no gene match. The CDR3 totals 17 residues. Germline assignment: CDR1 LGHNA and CDR2 YSLEER. In nucleotides, the CDR3 is TGCGCCAGCAGCCAAGATGGGCTAGCGGTTACTACAGATACGCAGTATTTT. Translated: CASSQDGLAVTTDTQYF.

The chain carries TRBV20-1 and TRBJ2-4; D is uncertain. This CDR3 region has 18 residues. Germline CDR1 and CDR2: DFQATT and SNEGSKA (reference sequence). V dropped 0 bases and J dropped 0 bases, with 18 bases sitting between them. CDR3 sequence: CSARDEQQTLLAKNIQYF. In DNA form, the CDR3 reads TGCAGTGCTAGAGATGAGCAGCAAACGTTACTAGCCAAAAACATTCAGTACTTC.

This clonotype has more than one count but fewer than ten. The V call is TRBV7-9, the J call TRBJ1-4; D remains ambiguous. This CDR3 has 15 residues. CDR1 and CDR2 (germline): SEHNR, FQNEAQ (reference sequence). V shed 5 bases and J shed 2 bases, with 12 bases lying between them. The CDR3 region has the DNA TGTGCCAGCAGCCCCATGGGGATTACTAATGAAAAACTGTTTTTT. It specifies CASSPMGITNEKLFF.

This clonotype was seen a few times. The J gene is TRBJ2-1, the V gene TRBV29-1, with 11 bases lining up with TRBD2. Germline V lookup: CDR1 SQVTM, CDR2 ANQGSEA. V lost 3 bases and J lost 0; bases outside the gene matches: 16. This CDR3 region has 20 residues. This CDR3 reads CSVEVPGLAGGPSSYNEQFF. For the CDR3, the DNA is TGCAGCGTTGAGGTTCCGGGTCTAGCGGGAGGCCCTAGCTCCTACAATGAGCAGTTCTTC.

In its sample, this clonotype was seen many times. The rearrangement links TRBV20-1 to TRBJ2-3; TRBD1 might be the D (6 bases). Trimming removed 5 bases at V and 0 bases at J, with 12 bases between. The V gene's germline CDR1 is DFQATT and CDR2 SNEGSKA (reference sequence). The CDR3 loop spans 14 amino acids. The DNA of the CDR3 is TGCAGTGCTTACCGGACAGAAAGCACAGATACGCAGTATTTT. Protein sequence: CSAYRTESTDTQYF.

Of note for this clonotype: Sequence at one end of the junction differs from germline and may be a read error. The V and J genes are TRBV4-3 and TRBJ2-3; 10 bases are shared with TRBD2. The CDR3 totals 13 residues. Germline V gene data show CDR1 as LGHNA and CDR2 as YSLEER. In nucleotides, the CDR3 is TGCGCCAGCAGCCACACCGGACTAGCGGACCCCCATTTT. This sequence encodes CASSHTGLADPHF.

The table lists this clonotype with a few counts. The chain carries TRBV6-2 or TRBV6-3 and TRBJ2-3, with 11 bases aligning to TRBD2. V gave up 6 bases and J gave up 7 bases; unmatched junction bases: 9. This CDR3 spans 15 amino acids. Per germline, CDR1 MNHEY and CDR2 SVGEGT. DNA of the CDR3: TGTGCCAGCAGCCGTAGCGGGAGGGCCATTAATACGCAGTATTTT. Translated: CASSRSGRAINTQYF.

The CDR3: CASSSVRFLNEQFF. The CDR3 coding sequence is TGTGCCAGCAGCTCTGTCAGGTTTCTCAATGAGCAGTTCTTC. The rearrangement uses TRBV7-2 and TRBJ2-1; D remains ambiguous. CDR1 is SGHTA and CDR2 is FQGNSA in the germline V gene. The CDR3 contains 14 residues. The V gene lost 4 bases and the J gene lost 6 bases, with 13 bases spanning the gap. The full variable domain, completed using reference TRBV7-2 and TRBJ2-1, is GAGVSQSPSNKVTEKGKDVELRCDPISGHTALYWYRQSLGQGLEFLIYFQGNSAPDKSGLPSDRFSAERTGGSVSTLTIQRTQQEDSAVYLCASSSVRFLNEQFFGPGTRLTVL.

The V call is TRBV20-1, the J call TRBJ2-7; D possibly corresponds to TRBD2 (7 bases). Per the germline V gene, CDR1 is DFQATT and CDR2 is SNEGSKA (reference sequence). The V gene lost 3 bases and the J gene lost 2 bases, with 17 bases spanning the gap. The length of the CDR3 is 15 residues. The CDR3 here is CSASLRTAGTYEQYF. The CDR3 nucleotides read TGCAGTGCTAGTTTAAGGACAGCGGGGACCTACGAGCAGTACTTC.

The V call is TRBV7-2, the J call TRBJ2-1, with D possibly matching TRBD1 (6 bases). Deletions cut 0 bases from V and 4 bases from J, with 10 bases between. Germline assignment: CDR1 SGHTA and CDR2 FQGNSA. The CDR3 spans 15 residues. The CDR3 DNA reads TGTGCCAGCAGCTTAGCACAGGGAATTTACAATGAGCAGTTCTTC. Translation: CASSLAQGIYNEQFF. The whole variable domain, remainder taken from reference TRBV7-2 and TRBJ2-1, is GAGVSQSPSNKVTEKGKDVELRCDPISGHTALYWYRQSLGQGLEFLIYFQGNSAPDKSGLPSDRFSAERTGGSVSTLTIQRTQQEDSAVYLCASSLAQGIYNEQFFGPGTRLTVL.

The chain carries TRBV29-1 and TRBJ2-7; 11 nucleotides align to TRBD1. There are 14 residues in the CDR3. Unmatched junction bases numbered 4, after V lost 0 bases and J lost 6 bases. Germline V gene data show CDR1 as SQVTM and CDR2 as ANQGSEA. The CDR3 reads CSVEDRGQGVEQYF. The CDR3 DNA reads as TGCAGCGTTGAAGATCGGGGACAGGGGGTCGAGCAGTACTTC.

The chain carries TRBV3-1 and TRBJ1-6, with 8 bases lining up with TRBD1. CDR3 length: 15 amino acids. Per germline, CDR1 LGHDT and CDR2 YNNKEL (reference sequence). V shed 1 base, J shed 8 bases, and the junction held 4 bases outside the gene matches. CDR3 loop: CASSQVGRGHSPLHF. The CDR3 DNA follows: TGTGCCAGCAGCCAAGTCGGCAGGGGGCATTCACCCCTCCACTTT.